What follows describes a single T cell receptor (beta chain). What it recognizes is unknown. This specimen belongs to a study of radiotherapy plus CTLA-4 blockade in lung cancer. Study observations and caveats: According to reports, early shifts in blood T cell clones, alongside interferon-beta, forecast response most accurately. Subsequent to radiotherapy plus ipilimumab, tumor-derived TCR clones underwent expansion in blood.

Focal radiation plus CTLA-4 blockade with ipilimumab was administered to patients who had chemo-refractory metastatic non-small-cell lung cancer. CDR1 is SGHTA, CDR2 FQGNSA, per germline. Trimming left V 5 bases short and J 8 bases short, with 21 bases between. The CDR3 consists of 16 residues. Sequencing was performed with immunoSEQ multiplex PCR; in TCRdb, only in-frame clones are kept and a portion is missing. Here the sample spans tens of thousands of clones, 78% being singletons. The receptor comes from a human donor with non-small cell lung cancer who had a partial response to radiotherapy plus ipilimumab. Some clones in this sample may be carry-over from other donors' samples. V gene TRBV7-2 combines with J gene TRBJ1-4; D not certain. The sequencing used peripheral blood, collected from a patient treated with radiotherapy plus ipilimumab. The chain's CDR3 is CASSREPTSTGEKLFF. CDR3 DNA sequence: TGTGCCAGCAGCCGGGAGCCCACCTCAACCGGGGAAAAACTGTTTTTT.